Below, 28 T cell receptor beta chains from the same sample are listed, as sequenced in a study of blood T cell repertoires in COVID-19 (dated by TCRdb to 2020 to 2021). The library was made by the immunoSEQ multiplex PCR assay. The table comes from immuneACCESS by way of TCRdb, which keeps in-frame sequences with V and J called. Part of the clones is missing from these tables; in studies checked, under half for an unresolved V gene and the rest for unknown reasons. This sample is represented by 200,000 to 300,000 clones; 88% of them were singletons. The ten top clones hold roughly 4% of the sample. Material: peripheral blood. The receptors were sampled from a man in his sixties who had recovered from COVID-19.

The chain recombines TRBV9 with TRBJ2-7; 8 bases map to TRBD1. V lost 3 bases, J lost 5 bases, and 13 bases stayed unmatched. The CDR3 spans 16 residues. Germline CDR1 and CDR2: SGDLS and YYNGEE. The CDR3 spells CASSAGLWTGLNEQYF. CDR3 coding DNA: TGTGCCAGCAGCGCCGGACTGTGGACAGGGCTGAACGAGCAGTACTTC.

The chain has TRBV7-8 and TRBJ2-1; 16 bases are a match to TRBD2. The CDR3 spans 18 residues. Germline CDR1 SGHVS, CDR2 FQNEAQ. With 4 bases clipped from V and 4 bases from J, the junction kept 7 bases outside the gene matches. The DNA of the CDR3 is TGTGCCAGCAGCTCGGGACTAGCGGGGGGGCCGAGGTACAATGAGCAGTTCTTC. Translated: CASSSGLAGGPRYNEQFF.

This clone occurred once. The chain couples TRBV5-4 to TRBJ1-1; TRBD1 is a possible D gene (6 bases). Deletions cut 0 bases from V and 4 bases from J, with 10 bases between. The CDR3 length is 14 residues. CDR1 is SGHNT, CDR2 YYREEE, per germline (reference sequence). The CDR3 loop is CASSLEGGSTEAFF. The DNA of the CDR3 is TGTGCCAGCAGCTTGGAGGGGGGGAGCACTGAAGCTTTCTTT.

The chain couples TRBV2 to TRBJ1-1; no reliable D call. Germline assignment: CDR1 SNHLY and CDR2 FYNNEI. The CDR3 length is 16 residues. Trimming left V 5 bases short and J 1 base short, with 17 bases between. This CDR3 reads CASSPFGRVQNTEAFF. CDR3 bases: TGTGCCAGCAGTCCCTTCGGGAGGGTTCAGAACACTGAAGCTTTCTTT.

The chain has TRBV27 and TRBJ2-7, with TRBD2 matching 14 bases. Trimming took 7 bases from V and 2 from J; bases not matched to a gene: 1. The CDR3 sequence is 14 residues long. Germline V gene lookup returns CDR1 MNHEY and CDR2 SMNVEV (reference sequence). This CDR3 reads CASKTSGGAYEQYF. CDR3 DNA sequence: TGTGCCAGCAAGACTAGCGGGGGGGCCTACGAGCAGTACTTC.

The rearrangement links TRBV5-5 to TRBJ1-6, with unresolved D. V lost 1 base and J 7 bases, leaving 6 bases between the germline ends. This CDR3 spans 13 amino acids. The germline V gene encodes CDR1 SGHKS and CDR2 YYEKEE (reference sequence). CDR3 in amino acids: CASSLLENSPLHF. CDR3 nucleotides: TGTGCCAGCAGCTTGCTCGAGAATTCACCCCTCCACTTT. The variable domain in full, with the rest retrieved from reference TRBV5-5 and TRBJ1-6, is DAGVTQSPTHLIKTRGQQVTLRCSPISGHKSVSWYQQVLGQGPQFIFQYYEKEERGRGNFPDRFSARQFPNYSSELNVNALLLGDSALYLCASSLLENSPLHFGNGTRLTVT.

This clone was picked up a small number of times. The same CDR3 can be traced to other DNA sequences in this sample. V and J are TRBV18 and TRBJ1-1; possibly TRBD1 for D (5 bases). The CDR3 runs to 13 residues. The V gene lost 6 bases and the J gene lost 1 base, with 9 bases spanning the gap. Germline V CDR1 and CDR2: KGHSH, LQKENI. The CDR3 region has the DNA TGTGCCAGCTCCCTTGGACAGAACACTGAAGCTTTCTTT. This codes for CASSLGQNTEAFF. The full variable domain, in which reference TRBV18 and TRBJ1-1 provide the parts outside the CDR3, is NAGVMQNPRHLVRRRGQEARLRCSPMKGHSHVYWYRQLPEEGLKFMVYLQKENIIDESGMPKERFSAEFPKEGPSILRIQQVVRGDSAAYFCASSLGQNTEAFFGQGTRLTVV.

V gene TRBV7-3 combines with J gene TRBJ2-7; 9 bases are shared with TRBD1. The CDR3 is made up of 17 amino acids. Germline V gives CDR1 SGHTA, CDR2 FQGTGA. V lost 0 bases and J lost 6; bases outside the gene matches: 12. This CDR3 reads CASSLTPWTGEGLEQYF. CDR3 sequence (DNA): TGTGCCAGCAGCTTAACTCCTTGGACAGGGGAGGGGCTCGAGCAGTACTTC.

This chain connects TRBV9 to TRBJ1-1, with 10 positions matching TRBD1. J gave up 4 bases and V 4 bases, and 7 bases lay outside the gene matches. Germline V gene sequence: CDR1 SGDLS, CDR2 YYNGEE. The CDR3 has 15 residues. CDR3 coding DNA: TGTGCCAGCAGCAAATCCGGGACAGGGGTCACTGAAGCTTTCTTT. Its protein is CASSKSGTGVTEAFF.

The rearrangement joins TRBV7-6 to TRBJ1-2; no reliable D call. This CDR3 is 15 amino acids long. V was shortened by 5 bases and J by 4 bases, with 17 bases between the two germline ends. The germline CDR1 and CDR2 sequences are SGHVS and FNYEAQ. The DNA of the CDR3 is TGTGCCAGCAGCCCCGGGTCGAGCGGGAGCTATGGCTACACCTTC. It translates to CASSPGSSGSYGYTF. The variable domain in full, completed from reference TRBV7-6 and TRBJ1-2, reads GAGVSQSPRYKVTKRGQDVALRCDPISGHVSLYWYRQALGQGPEFLTYFNYEAQQDKSGLPNDRFSAERPEGSISTLTIQRTEQRDSAMYRCASSPGSSGSYGYTFGSGTRLTVV.

The J gene is TRBJ1-5, the V gene TRBV27, with D possibly being TRBD1 (6 bases). V lost 5 bases to trimming and J lost 6 bases, with 11 bases between them. The CDR3 has 13 amino acids. Germline V gene sequence: CDR1 MNHEY, CDR2 SMNVEV (reference sequence). The CDR3 reads CASSLLRGQPQHF. The CDR3 DNA follows: TGTGCCAGCAGTCTACTCAGGGGTCAGCCCCAGCATTTT.

V usage is TRBV19 and J usage is TRBJ1-1; possible D gene TRBD1, 5 bases. Germline lookup yields CDR1 LNHDA and CDR2 SQIVND (reference sequence). The CDR3 is 13 residues long. Trimming removed 1 base from V and 11 bases from J, with 14 bases in between. The CDR3 loop reads CASSIGQPLGAFF. The CDR3 DNA reads as TGTGCCAGTAGTATAGGACAGCCTCTAGGTGCTTTCTTT.

In DNA form, the CDR3 reads TGTGCCAGCAGTGTCCCCAGGGGTTGTAATCAGCCCCAGCATTTT. Amino acid sequence: CASSVPRGCNQPQHF. The chain combines TRBV6-4 with TRBJ1-5, with D possibly matching TRBD1 (6 bases). Trimming removed 4 bases at V and 4 bases at J, with 14 bases between. This CDR3 comprises 15 residues. From germline, CDR1 is MRHNA and CDR2 SNTAGT.

This clone came up once. The chain uses TRBV19 and TRBJ1-4, with D hard to call. Germline CDR1 reads LNHDA; CDR2 reads SQIVND (reference sequence). V was trimmed by 5 bases and J by 4 bases, leaving 11 bases between them. The CDR3 has 14 amino acids. CDR3: CASSPAGLNEKLFF. The CDR3 DNA sequence: TGTGCCAGTAGTCCGGCAGGACTTAATGAAAAACTGTTTTTT.

The chain joins TRBV14 to TRBJ1-6; the match to TRBD1 covers 7 bases. CDR3 length equals 14 residues. The J segment lost 6 bases and the V segment lost 4 bases, leaving 3 bases of the junction unmatched. The germline CDR1 and CDR2 sequences are SGHDN and FVKESK. CDR3 DNA sequence: TGTGCCAGCAGCCGGACAGGATTTAATTCACCCCTCCACTTT. Translated, it gives CASSRTGFNSPLHF.

This chain joins TRBV7-9 and TRBJ1-6; TRBD1 might be the D (6 bases). Deletions cut 8 bases from V and 0 bases from J, with 14 bases between. Germline CDR1 SEHNR, CDR2 FQNEAQ (reference sequence). CDR3 length: 16 amino acids. The CDR3: CASSGQGSSYNSPLHF. The CDR3, as DNA: TGTGCCAGCTCCGGGCAGGGGAGCTCCTATAATTCACCCCTCCACTTT.

The chain couples TRBV6-6 to TRBJ1-3; tentative D call: TRBD1 (5 bases). The germline gives CDR1 MNHNY, CDR2 SVGAGI (reference sequence). Trimming took off 4 bases at V and 1 base at J, with 14 bases between the two ends. CDR3 length: 16 amino acids. CDR3 in DNA: TGTGCCAGCAGTTCCTTACAGGTTCCATCTGGAAACACCATATATTTT. This codes for CASSSLQVPSGNTIYF.

The genes are TRBV6-2 or TRBV6-3 and TRBJ1-5, with TRBD1 matching 7 bases. V lost 6 bases to trimming and J lost 2 bases; unmatched junction nucleotides: 10. This CDR3 comprises 16 residues. The germline CDR1 and CDR2 sequences are MNHEY and SVGEGT. CDR3 nucleotides: TGTGCCAGCAGCTCAAGAGCCGGGACAGGCAATCAGCCCCAGCATTTT. This gives the protein CASSSRAGTGNQPQHF.

This sequence joins TRBV12-3 or TRBV12-4 and TRBJ1-5; D not certain. V lost 6 bases to trimming and J lost 3 bases, with 6 bases between them. The CDR3 extends over 12 amino acids. The CDR3 loop is CASRFHNQPQHF. CDR3 bases: TGTGCCAGCAGGTTTCACAATCAGCCCCAGCATTTT.

This chain joins TRBV27 and TRBJ2-7, with 7 bases that match TRBD1. J lost 7 bases, V lost 5 bases, and 8 bases had no gene match. In germline, CDR1 is MNHEY, CDR2 SMNVEV (reference sequence). This CDR3 region has 13 residues. The CDR3 loop is CASSTGTEKEQYF. Here the CDR3 DNA reads TGTGCCAGCAGTACCGGGACAGAGAAGGAGCAGTACTTC.

The rearrangement links TRBV6-5 to TRBJ1-4; D gene unclear. Germline V lookup: CDR1 MNHEY, CDR2 SVGAGI. This CDR3 region has 11 residues. Deletions cut 6 bases from V and 7 bases from J, with 6 bases between. DNA of the CDR3: TGTGCCAGCAGCTCGGGTGAAAAACTGTTTTTT. This encodes CASSSGEKLFF.

The chain carries TRBV29-1 and TRBJ1-1; D remains unclear. V lost 6 bases to trimming and J lost 1 base, with 9 bases between them. The CDR3 is made up of 12 amino acids. Germline-derived CDR1 and CDR2 are SQVTM and ANQGSEA. The CDR3 DNA sequence: TGCAGCGTGGCTGGAGGGAACACTGAAGCTTTCTTT. Amino acids: CSVAGGNTEAFF.

The CDR3 is CASSYLGGSGNTIYF. The CDR3 region has the DNA TGTGCCAGCAGTTACTTGGGGGGCTCTGGAAACACCATATATTTT. V is TRBV6-5 and J is TRBJ1-3; tentative D call: TRBD1 (5 bases). V was cut by 1 base and J by 0 bases, with 7 bases left in between. Germline-derived CDR1 and CDR2 are MNHEY and SVGAGI. The CDR3 sequence is 15 residues long.

The rearrangement uses TRBV3-1 (or the pseudogene TRBV3-2) and TRBJ1-2, with 9 bases fitting TRBD1. There are 15 residues in the CDR3. CDR1 is LGHDT and CDR2 is YNNKEL in the germline V gene (reference sequence). V shed 4 bases, J shed 6 bases, and the junction held 9 bases outside the gene matches. CDR3 sequence reads: CASSRGQGPRDGYTF. CDR3 sequence (DNA): TGTGCCAGCAGCCGTGGACAGGGGCCGCGGGATGGCTACACCTTC.

This clone showed up just once. The chain combines TRBV6-1 with TRBJ1-1, with 7 bases identical to TRBD1. This CDR3 is built from 15 residues. Germline V lookup: CDR1 MNHNS, CDR2 SASEGT. The V and J ends lost 0 bases and 8 bases, in that order; junction bases with no gene match: 9. The CDR3 bases are TGTGCCAGCAGTGAAGCGACAGGGCCGTTAGGGGAAGCTTTCTTT. This encodes CASSEATGPLGEAFF.

The chain uses TRBV10-2 and TRBJ2-1; D gene ambiguous. CDR1 WSHSY and CDR2 SAAADI come from the germline V gene. The V gene lost 1 base and the J gene lost 4 bases, with 5 bases spanning the gap. The length of the CDR3 is 13 residues. CDR3 in amino acids: CASSEWHYNEQFF. CDR3 sequence (DNA): TGCGCCAGCAGTGAGTGGCATTACAATGAGCAGTTCTTC.

The V gene is TRBV7-9, the J gene TRBJ1-1; 9 nucleotides agree with TRBD1. The germline CDR1 and CDR2 sequences are SEHNR and FQNEAQ (reference sequence). The V gene end was trimmed by 2 bases and the J gene end by 6 bases; junction bases not matched to a gene: 13. The CDR3 length is 17 residues. In nucleotides, the CDR3 is TGTGCCAGCAGCTTACCGCGGGACAGGGCGAGCATGGCTGAAGCTTTCTTT. Residues: CASSLPRDRASMAEAFF.

This clone was observed a single time. This chain uses TRBV5-4 with TRBJ1-4, with 7 bases aligning to TRBD1. This CDR3 has 15 residues. Germline V gene sequence: CDR1 SGHNT, CDR2 YYREEE (reference sequence). After removal of 3 bases from V and 0 bases from J, the junction contained 2 bases not matched to a gene. The CDR3 loop reads CASSWGQSTNEKLFF. The CDR3 DNA is TGTGCCAGCAGCTGGGGACAGTCAACTAATGAAAAACTGTTTTTT.